The sequence of this T cell receptor (beta chain) was determined in a study of fetal regulatory T cell absence and autoimmunity. Study-level background: IPEX patients had exocrine pancreas autoimmunity without clinical diabetes. Study findings and constraints: Pancreas TCRs were oligoclonally enriched versus cord blood, some clones over 95-fold. Broadly similar TRB gene family usage was seen in pancreas and cord blood.

This was a survey-level run. The method was immunoSEQ multiplex PCR; TCRdb's version includes in-frame clones alone and lacks a portion of them. The data contain 95,000 or so clones, around 72% of them singletons. To note about this clone: Its antigen is as yet unknown.

The material sequenced was pancreas tissue. The TCR was taken from a male donor with IPEX syndrome.

The CDR3 protein is CASSSLYEQYF. CDR3 bases: TGTGCCAGCAGTTCCCTTTACGAGCAGTACTTC. This chain joins TRBV6-1 and TRBJ2-7, with unresolved D. Germline CDR1 is MNHNS and CDR2 is SASEGT. Trimming cost V 5 bases and J 4 bases, with 6 bases left between them. This CDR3 has 11 residues.